Listed here are 24 T cell receptor beta chains from one sample, sequenced in a study of human T cells and chemical hapten exposure. The time point was: patch test 2, 6 weeks after DPC sensitization. This sample's treatment: therapeutic diphenylcyclopropenone sensitization with weekly scalp DPC. TCRdb reprocessed the RACE reads with MiXCR, giving one entry per CDR3 protein. The sample yields fewer than 100,000 distinct CDR3 sequences, 9.3% seen once. Sample: whole blood, taken in connection with sensitization to the hapten diphenylcyclopropenone (DPC). These receptor sequences come from a woman in her thirties or forties with alopecia areata. Some clones in this sample may be carry-over from other donors' samples.

The sample holds a few counts of this clonotype. V is TRBV30 and J is TRBJ2-2; D unclear. Germline V gene data show CDR1 as GTSNPN and CDR2 as SVGIG (reference sequence). V lost 2 bases to trimming and J lost 9 bases, with 7 bases between them. This CDR3 has 11 amino acids. CDR3 nucleotides: TGTGCCTGGAGTTTTGGAAGGGAGCTGTTTTTT. Translated: CAWSFGRELFF.

This clonotype was picked up many times. CDR3 nucleotide sequence: TGTGCCAGCAGTTCGAACTTAGCGGGAGGGACGGCAGATACGCAGTATTTT. It codes for CASSSNLAGGTADTQYF. V gene TRBV13 combines with J gene TRBJ2-3, with 11 bases aligning to TRBD2. With 6 bases clipped from V and 4 bases from J, the junction kept 12 bases outside the gene matches. CDR1 is PRHDT, CDR2 FYEKMQ, per germline (reference sequence). The CDR3 contains 17 residues.

A few counts support this clonotype. J is TRBJ2-3 and V is TRBV5-6; maybe TRBD2 (5 bases). Deletions cut 2 bases from V and 3 bases from J, with 10 bases between. Germline CDR1 is SGHDT and CDR2 is YYEEEE. The CDR3 totals 14 residues. CDR3: CASSFGDRTDTQYF. The DNA for the CDR3 is TGTGCCAGCAGCTTCGGGGATAGGACAGATACGCAGTATTTT.

This clonotype showed up just a few times. The gene calls are TRBV5-3 and TRBJ2-7, with 8 bases fitting TRBD2. TRBV5-3 qualifies as an ORF whose function is uncertain. This CDR3 is built from 15 residues. The J segment lost 2 bases and the V segment lost 1 base, leaving 5 bases of the junction unmatched. This chain's CDR3 is CARSLQAGGPYEQYF. The CDR3 coding sequence is TGTGCCAGAAGCTTGCAGGCGGGGGGACCCTACGAGCAGTACTTC.

The chain recombines TRBV2 with TRBJ2-3; 9 nucleotides match TRBD2. V trimming: 1 base; J trimming: 15 bases; junction bases outside the gene matches: 8. Looked up from germline, CDR1 is SNHLY and CDR2 is FYNNEI. This CDR3 comprises 13 residues. DNA for the CDR3: TGTGCCAGCAGTGAAGAAACTGGGACTAGCAACTATTTT. This gives the protein CASSEETGTSNYF.

V usage is TRBV28 and J usage is TRBJ2-7; 14 bases align to TRBD2. Unmatched junction bases numbered 3, after V lost 4 bases and J lost 4 bases. CDR1 is MDHEN and CDR2 is SYDVKM in the germline V gene. CDR3 size: 15 residues. The CDR3 bases are TGTGCCAGCAGTTCTGGGACTAGCGGGAGTTACGAGCAGTACTTC. Translated, it gives CASSSGTSGSYEQYF.

The rearrangement links TRBV5-1 to TRBJ2-7, with TRBD1 matching 10 bases. The V and J ends lost 4 bases and 0 bases, in that order; junction bases with no gene match: 7. There are 16 residues in the CDR3. In germline, CDR1 is SGHRS, CDR2 YFSETQ. CDR3 region: CASSPRGQGSSYEQYF. CDR3 DNA sequence: TGCGCCAGCAGCCCCCGGGGACAGGGGAGCTCCTACGAGCAGTACTTC.

This clonotype was recorded at least ten times. The rearrangement uses TRBV21-1 and TRBJ1-1; the D segment call TRBD1 is taken from the table without a DNA check. TRBV21-1 corresponds to a pseudogene. The CDR3 extends over 12 amino acids. CDR3 bases: TGTGCCAGCATCACCTTAAGGGGTGAAGCTTTCTTT. Amino acids: CASITLRGEAFF.

This clonotype was counted ten times or more. The V call is TRBV6-2 or TRBV6-3, the J call TRBJ2-3; 7 bases match TRBD2. Germline CDR1 and CDR2: MNHEY and SVGEGT. The CDR3 loop spans 17 amino acids. Unmatched junction bases numbered 10, after V lost 2 bases and J lost 2 bases. CDR3 nucleotides: TGTGCCAGCAGTTACCCCACTGACCGGGGGGACACAGATACGCAGTATTTT. Its translation is CASSYPTDRGDTDTQYF.

This clonotype has just a few counts. The chain is built from TRBV5-5 and TRBJ1-3; 8 bases are shared with TRBD1. V trimming: 0 bases; J trimming: 1 base; junction bases outside the gene matches: 3. Germline lookup yields CDR1 SGHKS and CDR2 YYEKEE (reference sequence). The CDR3 runs 16 residues. The CDR3 DNA reads TGTGCCAGCAGCTTGGGGACAGGGCGGTCTGGAAACACCATATATTTT. Translated, it gives CASSLGTGRSGNTIYF.

This clonotype has a count of ten or more. The gene calls are TRBV7-9 and TRBJ2-7, with D perhaps matching TRBD1 (6 bases). Germline V CDR1 and CDR2: SEHNR, FQNEAQ (reference sequence). V lost 1 base and J 1 base, leaving 11 bases between the germline ends. There are 15 residues in the CDR3. The CDR3 spells CASSLGTGLSYEQYF. The CDR3 DNA reads TGTGCCAGCAGCTTAGGTACAGGGCTTTCCTACGAGCAGTACTTC.

This clonotype was recorded a few times. The CDR3 reads CASSPLQNTGELFF. DNA for the CDR3: TGTGCCAGCAGTCCTCTACAGAACACCGGGGAGCTGTTTTTT. This rearrangement joins TRBV2 to TRBJ2-2; D uncertain. Germline assignment: CDR1 SNHLY and CDR2 FYNNEI. V lost 5 bases and J lost 1, with 8 bases in between. CDR3 length: 14 amino acids. The full variable domain, completed using reference TRBV2 and TRBJ2-2, is EPEVTQTPSHQVTQMGQEVILRCVPISNHLYFYWYRQILGQKVEFLVSFYNNEISEKSEIFDDQFSVERPDGSNFTLKIRSTKLEDSAMYFCASSPLQNTGELFFGEGSRLTVL.

The table lists this clonotype with a few counts. The CDR3 bases are TGCAGTGCTAATTCTAGCGACTACGAGCAGTACTTC. Its translation is CSANSSDYEQYF. This chain joins TRBV20-1 and TRBJ2-7; weak D call: TRBD2 (6 bases). V lost 4 bases and J lost 3, with 10 bases in between. Germline CDR1 reads DFQATT; CDR2 reads SNEGSKA (reference sequence). The CDR3 contains 12 residues.

This clonotype was detected many times. V gene TRBV10-3 combines with J gene TRBJ1-2; D is undetermined. The germline V and J ends were trimmed by 3 bases and 8 bases, with 10 bases remaining between them. The CDR3 length is 12 residues. The V gene's germline CDR1 is ENHRY and CDR2 SYGVKD. CDR3 bases: TGTGCCATCAGTGACCCCCTTTTGGGCTACACCTTC. Amino acid sequence: CAISDPLLGYTF.

The V gene is TRBV7-6, the J gene TRBJ1-1; unclear D gene. Between the trimmed V and J ends, which lost 2 bases and 4 bases, there was a span of 11 bases. The CDR3 sequence is 14 residues long. The germline gives CDR1 SGHVS, CDR2 FNYEAQ. CDR3 sequence reads: CASSLFGESTEAFF. The CDR3 nucleotides are TGTGCCAGCAGCTTATTCGGGGAAAGCACTGAAGCTTTCTTT.

The chain has TRBV9 and TRBJ2-1; 8 positions match TRBD2. CDR3 length equals 16 residues. The trim removed 4 bases at V and 6 bases at J, leaving 12 bases unmatched. Germline V lookup: CDR1 SGDLS, CDR2 YYNGEE. This chain's CDR3 is CASSPWSGSSSNEQFF. As DNA, the CDR3 is TGTGCCAGCAGCCCTTGGAGCGGGAGTTCAAGCAATGAGCAGTTCTTC.

Many counts were recorded for this clonotype. The chain employs TRBV2 and TRBJ2-7; 10 bases match TRBD2. This CDR3 spans 13 amino acids. Unmatched junction bases numbered 0, after V lost 4 bases and J lost 3 bases. Germline CDR1 reads SNHLY; CDR2 reads FYNNEI. CDR3 sequence reads: CASSGLAGYEQYF. CDR3 DNA: TGTGCCAGCAGTGGACTAGCGGGCTACGAGCAGTACTTC.

This chain joins TRBV12-3 or TRBV12-4 and TRBJ2-7, with D tentatively TRBD1 (5 bases). Trimming pared 4 bases from V and 0 bases from J, leaving 19 bases between. The CDR3 has 17 residues. DNA for the CDR3: TGTGCCAGCAGTTCCCTAGGTTGGGGCAGGGCCTCCTACGAGCAGTACTTC. It codes for CASSSLGWGRASYEQYF.

This clonotype was seen only a few times. The rearrangement links TRBV28 to TRBJ1-2, with 8 bases matching TRBD1. The V gene end was trimmed by 5 bases and the J gene end by 8 bases; junction bases not matched to a gene: 10. The germline CDR1 and CDR2 sequences are MDHEN and SYDVKM. The CDR3 has 14 residues. CDR3 residues: CASSLKRTGSGYTF. The CDR3 DNA reads as TGTGCCAGCAGTCTAAAAAGGACAGGGTCCGGCTACACCTTC.

This clonotype appeared many times. The rearrangement uses TRBV29-1 and TRBJ2-3, with D possibly matching TRBD1 (6 bases). The germline V and J ends were trimmed by 4 bases and 0 bases, with 8 bases remaining between them. Germline V gene data show CDR1 as SQVTM and CDR2 as ANQGSEA. The CDR3 is made up of 13 amino acids. The CDR3 region is CSVAQGSTDTQYF. In nucleotides, the CDR3 is TGCAGCGTTGCACAGGGTAGCACAGATACGCAGTATTTT.

The chain carries TRBV28 and TRBJ2-5, with D perhaps matching TRBD2 (5 bases). V lost 3 bases and J 0 bases, leaving 11 bases between the germline ends. Germline assignment: CDR1 MDHEN and CDR2 SYDVKM. The length of the CDR3 is 15 residues. This CDR3 is CASSFKDWYQETQYF. CDR3 sequence (DNA): TGTGCCAGCAGTTTCAAGGACTGGTACCAAGAGACCCAGTACTTC.

This clonotype was seen a few times. This chain connects TRBV7-2 to TRBJ2-7; D uncertain. CDR1 is SGHTA and CDR2 is FQGNSA in the germline V gene. V was pared by 4 bases and J by 7 bases, with 11 bases between. The CDR3 is 12 residues long. CDR3 amino acids: CASSSTWAEQYF. Here the CDR3 DNA reads TGTGCCAGCAGCTCCACGTGGGCGGAGCAGTACTTC.

This clonotype was observed a handful of times. The chain links TRBV12-3 or TRBV12-4 to TRBJ2-2; D unresolved. V lost 6 bases and J 8 bases, leaving 10 bases between the germline ends. CDR3 length equals 12 residues. CDR3: CASSRTVGELFF. The CDR3 DNA is TGTGCCAGCAGCAGGACCGTTGGGGAGCTGTTTTTT.

This clonotype was seen at least ten times. For the CDR3, the DNA is TGCAGCGTTGAAGATCGGGGCCTACTGAGGACTGAAGCTTTCTTT. Translated: CSVEDRGLLRTEAFF. The chain couples TRBV29-1 to TRBJ1-1; possible D gene TRBD1, 5 bases. Trimming left V 0 bases short and J 5 bases short, with 16 bases between. CDR1 is SQVTM, CDR2 ANQGSEA, per germline. CDR3 length equals 15 residues. The full variable domain, in which reference TRBV29-1 and TRBJ1-1 provide the parts outside the CDR3, is SAVISQKPSRDICQRGTSLTIQCQVDSQVTMMFWYRQQPGQSLTLIATANQGSEATYESGFVIDKFPISRPNLTFSTLTVSNMSPEDSSIYLCSVEDRGLLRTEAFFGQGTRLTVV.